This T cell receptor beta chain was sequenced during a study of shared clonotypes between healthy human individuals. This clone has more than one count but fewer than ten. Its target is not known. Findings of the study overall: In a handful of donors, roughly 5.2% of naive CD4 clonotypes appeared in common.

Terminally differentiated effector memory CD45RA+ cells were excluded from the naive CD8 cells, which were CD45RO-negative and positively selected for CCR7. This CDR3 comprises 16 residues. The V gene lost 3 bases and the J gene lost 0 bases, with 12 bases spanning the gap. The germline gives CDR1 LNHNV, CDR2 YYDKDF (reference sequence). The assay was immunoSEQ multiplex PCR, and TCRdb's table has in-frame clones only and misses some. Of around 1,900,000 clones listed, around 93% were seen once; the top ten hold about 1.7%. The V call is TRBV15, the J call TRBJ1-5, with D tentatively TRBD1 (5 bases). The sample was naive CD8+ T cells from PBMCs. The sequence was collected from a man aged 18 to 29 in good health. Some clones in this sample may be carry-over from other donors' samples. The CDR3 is CATSRGTFYSNQPQHF. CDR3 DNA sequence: TGTGCCACCAGCAGGGGGACTTTTTATAGCAATCAGCCCCAGCATTTT.